These 12 T cell receptor beta chains share one sample of origin, sequenced in a study of CD8 T cells in Susac syndrome. RNA totalling about 0.5 to 1 ug underwent reverse transcription with random hexamers. TCRdb used MiXCR to reprocess the immunoSEQ multiplex PCR reads, holding one entry per CDR3 protein. The sample holds 150,000 to 250,000 distinct CDR3 sequences, roughly 95% seen once. The sequenced material came from CD4+ T cells from PBMCs. The receptors here all came from a human donor with multiple sclerosis.

A single count supports this clonotype. The rearrangement links TRBV4-1 to TRBJ1-4; D is undetermined. The CDR3 consists of 14 residues. The germline V and J ends were trimmed by 6 bases and 6 bases, with 14 bases remaining between them. CDR1 and CDR2 from the germline V gene are MGHRA and YSYEKL. The CDR3 nucleotides read TGCGCCAGCAGTCTCGGTTTTGGGTATGAAAAACTGTTTTTT. This translates into CASSLGFGYEKLFF.

The V and J genes are TRBV12-3 or TRBV12-4 and TRBJ2-2; D not certain. The V gene lost 7 bases and the J gene lost 1 base, with 7 bases spanning the gap. CDR3 length: 13 amino acids. Written as DNA, the CDR3 is TGTGCCAGCACCCCCTTGAACACCGGGGAGCTGTTTTTT. Its protein is CASTPLNTGELFF.

This chain links TRBV30 with TRBJ2-7; D is perhaps TRBD1 (5 bases). In germline, CDR1 is GTSNPN, CDR2 SVGIG (reference sequence). Deletions cut 5 bases from V and 1 base from J, with 15 bases between. CDR3 length equals 14 residues. The CDR3 reads CAWGLPGFSYEQYF. CDR3 in DNA: TGTGCCTGGGGTCTACCAGGGTTTTCCTACGAGCAGTACTTC.

The V gene is TRBV20-1, the J gene TRBJ2-1, with D possibly TRBD1 on 5 matching bases. Trimming removed 4 bases at V and 4 bases at J, with 14 bases between. Germline V gene lookup returns CDR1 DFQATT and CDR2 SNEGSKA (reference sequence). The CDR3 has 14 residues. The CDR3 loop reads CSAKWGGPYNEQFF. CDR3 coding DNA: TGCAGTGCTAAATGGGGCGGCCCGTACAATGAGCAGTTCTTC.

CDR3 residues: CASSLVGNSNQPQHF. As DNA, the CDR3 is TGTGCCAGCAGCTTAGTTGGGAATAGCAATCAGCCCCAGCATTTT. The rearrangement links TRBV7-9 to TRBJ1-5, with D unresolved. Germline V gene data show CDR1 as SEHNR and CDR2 as FQNEAQ (reference sequence). With 1 base removed from V and 0 bases from J, the gap between germline ends came to 7 bases. This CDR3 has 15 residues. Full variable domain (outside the CDR3, taken from reference TRBV7-9 and TRBJ1-5): DTGVSQNPRHKITKRGQNVTFRCDPISEHNRLYWYRQTLGQGPEFLTYFQNEAQLEKSRLLSDRFSAERPKGSFSTLEIQRTEQGDSAMYLCASSLVGNSNQPQHFGDGTRLSIL.

A single count supports this clonotype. V gene TRBV3-1 combines with J gene TRBJ1-5; no clear D gene. CDR3 length equals 15 residues. Germline V gene data show CDR1 as LGHDT and CDR2 as YNNKEL (reference sequence). Deletions cut 7 bases from V and 6 bases from J, with 19 bases between. CDR3 DNA: TGTGCCAGCAATGAGGGTTGTCCTCTGGGTCAGCCCCAGCATTTT. Protein sequence: CASNEGCPLGQPQHF.

This chain connects TRBV28 to TRBJ2-4; 9 positions match TRBD1. Germline CDR1 and CDR2: MDHEN and SYDVKM. V shed 5 bases, J shed 7 bases, and the junction held 6 bases outside the gene matches. The CDR3 spans 14 residues. The CDR3 protein is CASSPQGAPNIQYF. The DNA for the CDR3 is TGTGCCAGCAGTCCACAGGGGGCGCCGAACATTCAGTACTTC.

V usage is TRBV20-1 and J usage is TRBJ2-7; D unclear. Trimming removed 6 bases at V and 2 bases at J, with 14 bases between. CDR3 length equals 13 residues. Germline V gene data show CDR1 as DFQATT and CDR2 as SNEGSKA (reference sequence). CDR3 amino acids: CSAAGRAPYEQYF. In DNA form, the CDR3 reads TGCAGTGCCGCCGGCCGGGCCCCCTACGAGCAGTACTTC.

V usage is TRBV20-1 and J usage is TRBJ2-1; the D is unclear. Trimming removed 5 bases at V and 8 bases at J, with 13 bases between. The CDR3 is 12 amino acids. Germline-derived CDR1 and CDR2 are DFQATT and SNEGSKA (reference sequence). CDR3 loop: CSAPRRAHEQFF. CDR3 nucleotide sequence: TGCAGTGCTCCTCGTAGGGCCCATGAGCAGTTCTTC.

The CDR3 reads CASRKTGPWDYNSPLHF. CDR3 DNA sequence: TGTGCCAGCAGAAAGACAGGTCCTTGGGACTATAATTCACCCCTCCACTTT. The genes are TRBV6-1 and TRBJ1-6; D may be TRBD1 (6 bases). With 6 bases removed from V and 3 bases from J, the gap between germline ends came to 18 bases. CDR1 and CDR2 (germline): MNHNS, SASEGT. The CDR3 length is 17 residues.

V usage is TRBV15 and J usage is TRBJ1-2; D remains ambiguous. CDR3 length: 14 residues. The V end was cut by 0 bases, the J end by 4 bases, with 9 bases between. Germline CDR1 LNHNV, CDR2 YYDKDF (reference sequence). CDR3 DNA: TGTGCCACCAGCAGAGATCCAGTAGGCTATGGCTACACCTTC. Its protein is CATSRDPVGYGYTF.

This sequence joins TRBV12-3 or TRBV12-4 and TRBJ2-5, with 11 bases that match TRBD2. The CDR3 extends over 16 amino acids. Trimming took 8 bases from V and 4 from J; bases not matched to a gene: 12. The DNA for the CDR3 is TGTGCCAGCCTTAGGGCTAGCGGGGGGTTCGGAGAGACCCAGTACTTC. This sequence encodes CASLRASGGFGETQYF.